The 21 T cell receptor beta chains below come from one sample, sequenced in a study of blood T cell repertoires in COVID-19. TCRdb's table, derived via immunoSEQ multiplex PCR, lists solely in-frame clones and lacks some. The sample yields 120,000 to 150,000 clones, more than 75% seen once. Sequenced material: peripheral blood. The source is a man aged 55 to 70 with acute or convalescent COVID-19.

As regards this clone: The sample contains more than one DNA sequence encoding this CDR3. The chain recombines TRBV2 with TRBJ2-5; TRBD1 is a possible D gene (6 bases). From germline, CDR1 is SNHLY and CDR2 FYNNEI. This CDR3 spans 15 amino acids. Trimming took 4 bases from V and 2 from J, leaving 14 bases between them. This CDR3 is CASSVQGPLQETQYF. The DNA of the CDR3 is TGTGCCAGCAGTGTACAGGGTCCCCTGCAAGAGACCCAGTACTTC.

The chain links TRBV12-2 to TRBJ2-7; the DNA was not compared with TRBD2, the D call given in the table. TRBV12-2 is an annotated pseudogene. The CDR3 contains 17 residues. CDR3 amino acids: CASRFYRRREVSYEQYF. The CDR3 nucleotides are TGTGCAAGTCGCTTCTATAGAAGGAGAGAAGTCTCCTACGAGCAGTACTTC.

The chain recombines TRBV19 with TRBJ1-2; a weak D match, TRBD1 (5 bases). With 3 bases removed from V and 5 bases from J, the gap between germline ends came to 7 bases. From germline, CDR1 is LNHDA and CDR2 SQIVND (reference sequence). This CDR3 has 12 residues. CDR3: CASSMQGYGYTF. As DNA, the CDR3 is TGTGCCAGTAGTATGCAGGGTTATGGCTACACCTTC.

CDR3 region: CASRPGNTEAFF. CDR3 sequence (DNA): TGTGCCAGCAGACCGGGGAACACTGAAGCTTTCTTT. This chain uses TRBV12-3 or TRBV12-4 with TRBJ1-1; D not certain. Trimming left V 6 bases short and J 1 base short, with 6 bases between. The CDR3 sequence is 12 residues long.

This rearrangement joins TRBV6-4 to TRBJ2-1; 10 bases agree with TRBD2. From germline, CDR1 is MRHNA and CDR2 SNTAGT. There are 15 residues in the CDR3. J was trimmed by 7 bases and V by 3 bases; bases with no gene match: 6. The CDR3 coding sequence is TGTGCCAGCAGTGAGGAACTAGCGGGATATAATGAGCAGTTCTTC. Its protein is CASSEELAGYNEQFF.

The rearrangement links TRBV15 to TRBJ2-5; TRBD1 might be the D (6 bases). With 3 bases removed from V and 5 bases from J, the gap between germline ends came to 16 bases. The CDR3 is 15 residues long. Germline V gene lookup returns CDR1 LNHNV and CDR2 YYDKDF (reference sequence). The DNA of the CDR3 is TGTGCCACCAGCAGGACGGGACATTCTAGGGAGACCCAGTACTTC. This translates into CATSRTGHSRETQYF.

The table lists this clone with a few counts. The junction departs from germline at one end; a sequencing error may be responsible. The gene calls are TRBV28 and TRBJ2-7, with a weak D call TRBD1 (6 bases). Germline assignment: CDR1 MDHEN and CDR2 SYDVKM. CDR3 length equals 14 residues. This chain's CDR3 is CASSLWQGLNEQYF. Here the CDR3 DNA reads TGTGCCAGCAGCTTATGGCAGGGGCTTAACGAGCAGTACTTC.

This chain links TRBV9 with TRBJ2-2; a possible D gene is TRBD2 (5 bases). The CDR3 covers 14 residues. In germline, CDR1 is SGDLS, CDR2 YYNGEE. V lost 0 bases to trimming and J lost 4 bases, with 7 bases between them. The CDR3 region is CASSVGGVTGELFF. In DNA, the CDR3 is TGTGCCAGCAGCGTAGGGGGAGTCACCGGGGAGCTGTTTTTT.

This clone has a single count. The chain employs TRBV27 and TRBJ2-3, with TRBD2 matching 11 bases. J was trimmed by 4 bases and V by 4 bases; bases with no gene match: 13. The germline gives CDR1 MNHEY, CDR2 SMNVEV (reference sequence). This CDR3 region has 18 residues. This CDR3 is CASSSQIPTSGTADTQYF. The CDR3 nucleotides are TGTGCCAGCAGTTCTCAGATACCGACTAGCGGGACTGCAGATACGCAGTATTTT.

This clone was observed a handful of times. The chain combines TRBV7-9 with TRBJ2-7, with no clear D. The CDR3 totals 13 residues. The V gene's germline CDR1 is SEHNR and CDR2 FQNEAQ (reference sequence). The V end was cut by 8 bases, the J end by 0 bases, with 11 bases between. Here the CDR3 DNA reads TGTGCCAGCGTACACAGCAGCTCCTACGAGCAGTACTTC. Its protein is CASVHSSSYEQYF.

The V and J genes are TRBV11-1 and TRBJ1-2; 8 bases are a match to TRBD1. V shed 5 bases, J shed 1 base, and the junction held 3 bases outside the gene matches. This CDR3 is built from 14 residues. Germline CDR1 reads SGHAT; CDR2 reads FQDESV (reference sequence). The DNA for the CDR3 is TGTGCCAGCAGCCGGACAGGGCATAACTATGGCTACACCTTC. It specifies CASSRTGHNYGYTF.

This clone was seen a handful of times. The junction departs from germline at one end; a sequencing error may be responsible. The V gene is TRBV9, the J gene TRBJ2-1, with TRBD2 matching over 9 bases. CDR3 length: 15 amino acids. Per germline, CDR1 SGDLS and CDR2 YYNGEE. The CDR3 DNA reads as TGTGCCAGCAGCCAGAGACTAGCGGCCGGAGAGAGCAGGGTCTTC. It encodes CASSQRLAAGESRVF.

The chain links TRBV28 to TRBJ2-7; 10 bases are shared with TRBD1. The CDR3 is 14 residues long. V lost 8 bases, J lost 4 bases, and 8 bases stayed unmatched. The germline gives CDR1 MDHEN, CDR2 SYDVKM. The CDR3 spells CASYTGTGVYEQYF. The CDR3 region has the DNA TGTGCCAGCTATACCGGGACAGGGGTGTACGAGCAGTACTTC.

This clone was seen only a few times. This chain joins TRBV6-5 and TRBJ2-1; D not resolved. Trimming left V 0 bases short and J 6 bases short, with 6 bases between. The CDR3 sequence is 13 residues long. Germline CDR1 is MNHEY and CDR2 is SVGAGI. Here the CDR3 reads CASSYSPVNEQFF. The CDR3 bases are TGTGCCAGCAGTTACTCCCCGGTCAATGAGCAGTTCTTC.

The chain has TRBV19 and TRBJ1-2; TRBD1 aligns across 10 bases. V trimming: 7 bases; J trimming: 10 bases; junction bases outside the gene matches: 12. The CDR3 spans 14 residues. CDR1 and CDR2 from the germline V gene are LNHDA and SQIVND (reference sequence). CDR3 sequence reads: CASTLGTGVVDYTF. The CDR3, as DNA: TGTGCCAGTACCCTCGGGACAGGGGTGGTAGACTACACCTTC.

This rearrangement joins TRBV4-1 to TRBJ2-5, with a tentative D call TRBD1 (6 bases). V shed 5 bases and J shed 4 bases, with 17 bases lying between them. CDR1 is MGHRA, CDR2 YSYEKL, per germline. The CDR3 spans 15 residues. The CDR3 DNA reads TGCGCCAGCAGCGCAAACAGGGTGGTTCGAGAGACCCAGTACTTC. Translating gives CASSANRVVRETQYF.

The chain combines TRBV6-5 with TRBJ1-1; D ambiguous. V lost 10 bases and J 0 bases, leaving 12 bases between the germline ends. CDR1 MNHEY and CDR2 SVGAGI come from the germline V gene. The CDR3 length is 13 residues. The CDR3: CATQSRMNTEAFF. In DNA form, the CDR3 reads TGTGCCACCCAGTCCAGAATGAACACTGAAGCTTTCTTT.

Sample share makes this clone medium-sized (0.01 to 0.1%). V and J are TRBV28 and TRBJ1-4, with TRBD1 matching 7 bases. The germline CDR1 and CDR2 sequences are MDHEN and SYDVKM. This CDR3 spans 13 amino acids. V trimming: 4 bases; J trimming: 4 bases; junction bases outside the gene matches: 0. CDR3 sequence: CASSWDSNEKLFF. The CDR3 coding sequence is TGTGCCAGCAGTTGGGACAGTAATGAAAAACTGTTTTTT.

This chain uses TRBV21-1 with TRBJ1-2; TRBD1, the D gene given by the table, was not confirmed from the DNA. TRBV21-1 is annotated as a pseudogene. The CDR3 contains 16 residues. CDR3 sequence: CASSDRQRHANYGYTF. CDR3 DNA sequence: TGTGCCAGCAGCGACAGACAGAGACATGCTAACTATGGCTACACCTTC.

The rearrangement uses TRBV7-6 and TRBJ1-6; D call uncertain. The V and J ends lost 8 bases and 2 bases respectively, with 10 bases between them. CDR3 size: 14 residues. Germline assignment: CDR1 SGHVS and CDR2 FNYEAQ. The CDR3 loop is CASSRGTYNSPLHF. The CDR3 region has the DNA TGTGCCAGCTCTAGAGGGACCTATAATTCACCCCTCCACTTT. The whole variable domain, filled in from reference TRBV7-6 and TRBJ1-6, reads GAGVSQSPRYKVTKRGQDVALRCDPISGHVSLYWYRQALGQGPEFLTYFNYEAQQDKSGLPNDRFSAERPEGSISTLTIQRTEQRDSAMYRCASSRGTYNSPLHFGNGTRLTVT.

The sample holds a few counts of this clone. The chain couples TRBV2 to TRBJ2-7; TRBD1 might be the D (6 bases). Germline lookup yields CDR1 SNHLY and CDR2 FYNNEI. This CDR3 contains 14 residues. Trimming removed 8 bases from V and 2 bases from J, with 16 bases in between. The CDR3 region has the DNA TGTGCCAGCCTCCGGTCGGGACACACCTACGAGCAGTACTTC. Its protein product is CASLRSGHTYEQYF.